Listed below are T cell receptor beta chains from one sample, sequenced in a study of T cells expressing NK-cell markers. Reanalyzing the 5' RACE reads, TCRdb keeps one entry per CDR3 protein, without DNA. The sample has some 140,000 distinct CDR3 sequences; the top ten hold about 39%. Material: blood T cells: a sorted CD56 or NKG2C T cell subset, CD4+ or CD8+ T cells, or bulk PBMC T cells (not recorded which). These TCRs come from a woman aged 50 to 60 in good health. CDR3s include the opening cysteine and the closing phenylalanine or tryptophan.

J gene	V gene	CDR3 protein
TRBJ2-5	TRBV13	CASSRLELSQETQYF
TRBJ2-5	TRBV5-1	CASSLELGDQETQYF
TRBJ2-5	TRBV5-1	CASRGTGLASQETQYF
TRBJ2-2	TRBV5-1	CASSLEWGLAENTGELFF
TRBJ1-1	TRBV12-3/TRBV12-4	CASSFQGSGTEAFF
TRBJ2-7	TRBV12-3/TRBV12-4	CASSQSGYEQYF
TRBJ2-1	TRBV6-5	CASILMGGAKNEQFF
TRBJ2-3	TRBV7-3	CASSLKGIGTTPTDTQYF
TRBJ2-1	TRBV24-1	CATGVGGDLNEQFF
TRBJ2-1	TRBV6-2/TRBV6-3	CASSYGQGLRYNEQFF
TRBJ1-4	TRBV5-1	CASSLAYFGGEKLFF
TRBJ1-5	TRBV2	CASSEGTGNQPQHF
TRBJ1-6	TRBV20-1	CSAPLTIRDSDVYNSPLHF
TRBJ1-1	TRBV13	CASSTRQLNTEAFF
TRBJ2-5	TRBV10-3	CAIRDRDREVQETQYF
TRBJ2-5	TRBV3-1	CASSQETPQETQYF
TRBJ2-1	TRBV12-3/TRBV12-4	CASSWPGTSGRAYEQFF
TRBJ1-1	TRBV12-5	CASGEGGFTEAFF
TRBJ2-5	TRBV9	CASSVTGREETQYF